These 8 T cell receptor beta chains were all obtained from the same sample, sequenced in a study of Ad26.COV2.S vaccination and SARS-CoV-2 variants. Specified treatment: over 15 received Ad26.COV2.S at low or high dose, single or two shots; 5 received placebo; per-sample allocation not given. Specimen acquisition occurred on day 63 following the initial vaccine or placebo injection. Clones were sequenced by immunoSEQ multiplex PCR, and TCRdb holds only the in-frame ones, with some missing. This repertoire shows about 680,000 clones, around 90% found once; its top ten account for around 1.5%. The specimen comprised peripheral blood, sampled in a trial of Ad26.COV2.S vaccine versus placebo. The origin of the receptors is a person aged 18-65 years who received the Ad26.COV2.S COVID-19 vaccine or a placebo.

The chain carries TRBV6-5 and TRBJ2-2, with D possibly being TRBD2 (6 bases). Germline V lookup: CDR1 MNHEY, CDR2 SVGAGI. Trimming cost V 10 bases and J 4 bases, with 16 bases left between them. This CDR3 region has 14 residues. CDR3 DNA sequence: TGTGCCATTCGGGAGACAATCTTCACCGGGGAGCTGTTTTTT. Translation: CAIRETIFTGELFF.

The V gene is TRBV5-4, the J gene TRBJ1-2; D unresolved. Per germline, CDR1 SGHNT and CDR2 YYREEE (reference sequence). The CDR3 spans 14 residues. V shed 4 bases and J shed 4 bases, with 14 bases lying between them. CDR3 DNA sequence: TGTGCCAGCAGCCAGTCAGTTGACTCCTATGGCTACACCTTC. Its translation is CASSQSVDSYGYTF.

The rearrangement joins TRBV7-8 to TRBJ2-7, with D unresolved. CDR3 length equals 12 residues. V was pared by 5 bases and J by 0 bases, with 5 bases between. Germline-derived CDR1 and CDR2 are SGHVS and FQNEAQ. This chain's CDR3 is CASSQSSYEQYF. The CDR3 DNA reads as TGTGCCAGCAGCCAGAGCTCCTACGAGCAGTACTTC.

V is TRBV29-1 and J is TRBJ2-7; the D call may be TRBD1 or TRBD2 (6 bases each). V lost 7 bases to trimming and J lost 3 bases, with 16 bases between them. Germline V gives CDR1 SQVTM, CDR2 ANQGSEA. This CDR3 is built from 13 residues. The CDR3 DNA sequence: TGCAGCGCTGCAAGAGGGGGGAACTACGAGCAGTACTTC. This gives the protein CSAARGGNYEQYF.

The chain has TRBV7-3 and TRBJ1-1, with a possible D match to TRBD1 (6 bases). The CDR3 runs to 15 residues. V lost 7 bases and J 0 bases, leaving 15 bases between the germline ends. Germline lookup yields CDR1 SGHTA and CDR2 FQGTGA. The CDR3, as DNA: TGTGCCAGCAAGCAGGCAGGGGCAATGAACACTGAAGCTTTCTTT. Encoded protein: CASKQAGAMNTEAFF.

J is TRBJ2-3 and V is TRBV29-1; 11 bases align to TRBD2. Germline CDR1 and CDR2: SQVTM and ANQGSEA. The CDR3 loop spans 14 amino acids. J lost 3 bases, V lost 3 bases, and 2 bases had no gene match. CDR3 sequence (DNA): TGCAGCGTTGAGGGACTAGCGGAAACAGATACGCAGTATTTT. Its translation is CSVEGLAETDTQYF.

The rearrangement joins TRBV3-1 (or the pseudogene TRBV3-2) to TRBJ2-1; TRBD2 agrees at 9 bases. The J segment lost 5 bases and the V segment lost 1 base, leaving 3 bases of the junction unmatched. CDR1 is LGHDT and CDR2 is YNNKEL in the germline V gene (reference sequence). The CDR3 has 15 residues. CDR3 sequence: CASSQARLADNEQFF. The CDR3 nucleotides are TGTGCCAGCAGCCAAGCCCGACTAGCGGACAATGAGCAGTTCTTC.

J is TRBJ2-2 and V is TRBV9; 8 nucleotides line up with TRBD1. CDR1 is SGDLS, CDR2 YYNGEE, per germline. V shed 4 bases, J shed 4 bases, and the junction held 9 bases outside the gene matches. The CDR3 is 16 amino acids. The CDR3 reads CASSPRGRPLTGELFF. CDR3 DNA: TGTGCCAGCAGCCCCAGGGGGCGCCCCCTCACCGGGGAGCTGTTTTTT.